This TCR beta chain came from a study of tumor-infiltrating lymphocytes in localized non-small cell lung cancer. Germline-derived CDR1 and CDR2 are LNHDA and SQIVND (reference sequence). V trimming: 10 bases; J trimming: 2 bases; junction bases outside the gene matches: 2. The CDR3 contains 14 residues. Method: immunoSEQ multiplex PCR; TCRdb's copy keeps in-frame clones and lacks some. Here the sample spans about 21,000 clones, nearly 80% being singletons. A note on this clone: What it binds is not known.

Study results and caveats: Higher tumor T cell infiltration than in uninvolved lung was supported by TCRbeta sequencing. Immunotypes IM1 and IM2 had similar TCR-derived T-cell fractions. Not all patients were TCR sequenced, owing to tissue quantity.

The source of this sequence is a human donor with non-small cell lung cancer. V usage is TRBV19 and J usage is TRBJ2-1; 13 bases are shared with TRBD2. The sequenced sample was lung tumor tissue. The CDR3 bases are TGTGCCATCGGGACTAGCGGGACCTACAATGAGCAGTTCTTC. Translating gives CAIGTSGTYNEQFF.